This T cell receptor beta chain was recorded in a study of graft-versus-host responses after intestinal transplantation. Looking at the study overall: Anti-thymocyte globulin induction, then tacrolimus and steroids for around 3 years, went to all recipients. Overall study findings and caveats: In recipient marrow, GvH clones were found, and some appeared first in ileum or blood. Patients who carried graft-donor T cell macrochimerism also had high graft-versus-host to host-versus-graft clonal ratios in their allografts.

Concerning this clone: The antigen is unknown.

Processing released intraepithelial and lamina propria lymphocytes from the graft tissue. Germline CDR1 and CDR2: WSHSY and SAAADI. V lost 2 bases and J lost 4; bases outside the gene matches: 1. This CDR3 comprises 13 residues. Using immunoSEQ multiplex PCR, the repertoire was profiled, and TCRdb retains in-frame clones only, with some absent. The repertoire includes thousands of clones, around 72% of them detected once, and approximately 13% sits in the top ten. V gene TRBV10-2 combines with J gene TRBJ2-5; 7 bases are shared with TRBD1. The receptor comes from a human patient who received an intestinal transplant, so some T cells may come from the graft donor. The specimen comprised ileum tissue, sampled around 250 days after intestinal transplant. The CDR3 region has the DNA TGCGCCAGCAGTGAGCAGGGGGTAGAGACCCAGTACTTC. As protein: CASSEQGVETQYF.